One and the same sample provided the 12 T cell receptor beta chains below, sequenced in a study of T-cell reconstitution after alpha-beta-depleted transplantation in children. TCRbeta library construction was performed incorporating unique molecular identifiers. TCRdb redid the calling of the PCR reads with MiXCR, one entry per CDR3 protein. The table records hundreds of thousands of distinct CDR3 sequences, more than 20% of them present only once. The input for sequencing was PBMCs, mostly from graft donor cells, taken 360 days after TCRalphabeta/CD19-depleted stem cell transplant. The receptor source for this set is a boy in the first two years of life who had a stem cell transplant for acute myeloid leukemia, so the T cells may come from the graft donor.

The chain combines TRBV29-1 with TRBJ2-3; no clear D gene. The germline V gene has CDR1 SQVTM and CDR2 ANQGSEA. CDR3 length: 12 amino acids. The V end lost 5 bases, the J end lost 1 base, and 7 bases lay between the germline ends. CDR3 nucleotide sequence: TGCAGCGTTATTCTAGGCACAGATACGCAGTATTTT. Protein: CSVILGTDTQYF.

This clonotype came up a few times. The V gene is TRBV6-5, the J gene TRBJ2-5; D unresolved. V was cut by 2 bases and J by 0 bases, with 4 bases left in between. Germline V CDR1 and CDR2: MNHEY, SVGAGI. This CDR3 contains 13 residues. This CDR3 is CASSYEHQETQYF. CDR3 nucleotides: TGTGCCAGCAGTTACGAGCACCAAGAGACCCAGTACTTC.

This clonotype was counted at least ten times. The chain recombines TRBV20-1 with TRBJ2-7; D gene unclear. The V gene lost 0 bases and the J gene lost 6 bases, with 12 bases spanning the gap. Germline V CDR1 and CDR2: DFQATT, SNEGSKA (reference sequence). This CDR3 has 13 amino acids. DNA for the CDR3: TGCAGTGCTAGAGATAGGCCTAGAATCGAGCAGTACTTC. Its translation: CSARDRPRIEQYF.

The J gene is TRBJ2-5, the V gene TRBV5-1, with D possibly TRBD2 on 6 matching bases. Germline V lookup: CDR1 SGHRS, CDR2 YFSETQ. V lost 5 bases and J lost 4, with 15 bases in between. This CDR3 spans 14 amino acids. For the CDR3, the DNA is TGCGCCAGCAGTATGGGTCACGGGGGAGAGACCCAGTACTTC. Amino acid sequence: CASSMGHGGETQYF.

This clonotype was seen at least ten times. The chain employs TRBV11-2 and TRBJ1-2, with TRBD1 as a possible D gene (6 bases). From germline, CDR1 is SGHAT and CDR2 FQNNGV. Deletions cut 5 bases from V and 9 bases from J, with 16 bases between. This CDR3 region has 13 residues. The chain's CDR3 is CASSAPGQGSYTF. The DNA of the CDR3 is TGTGCCAGCAGCGCCCCGGGACAAGGCAGCTACACCTTC.

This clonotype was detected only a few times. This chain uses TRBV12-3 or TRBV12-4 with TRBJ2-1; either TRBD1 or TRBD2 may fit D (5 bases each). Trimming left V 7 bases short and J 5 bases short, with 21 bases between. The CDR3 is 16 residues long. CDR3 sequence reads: CASTAIWGPVDNEQFF. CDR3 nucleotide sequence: TGTGCCAGCACAGCTATCTGGGGACCTGTGGACAATGAGCAGTTCTTC.

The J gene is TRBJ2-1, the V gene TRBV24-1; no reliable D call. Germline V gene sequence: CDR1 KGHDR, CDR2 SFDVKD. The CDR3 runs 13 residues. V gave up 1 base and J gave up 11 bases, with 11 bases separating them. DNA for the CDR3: TGTGCCACCAGTGATTTAGTCCTGCAGCAGCAGTTCTTC. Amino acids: CATSDLVLQQQFF.

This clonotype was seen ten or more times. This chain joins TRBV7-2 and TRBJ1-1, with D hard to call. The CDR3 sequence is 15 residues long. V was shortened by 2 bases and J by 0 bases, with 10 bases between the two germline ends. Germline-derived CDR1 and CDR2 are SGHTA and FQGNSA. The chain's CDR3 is CASSLTRTMNTEAFF. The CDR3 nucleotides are TGTGCCAGCAGCTTAACCCGCACAATGAACACTGAAGCTTTCTTT.

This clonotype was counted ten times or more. CDR3 DNA: TGCAGTGCGAGGACTAGCGGGGGGTTTGAGCAGTTCTTC. Protein: CSARTSGGFEQFF. The chain uses TRBV20-1 and TRBJ2-1; the match to TRBD2 covers 14 bases. Trimming removed 6 bases from V and 9 bases from J; junction bases left unmatched: 4. The CDR3 loop spans 13 amino acids. CDR1 and CDR2 from the germline V gene are DFQATT and SNEGSKA (reference sequence).

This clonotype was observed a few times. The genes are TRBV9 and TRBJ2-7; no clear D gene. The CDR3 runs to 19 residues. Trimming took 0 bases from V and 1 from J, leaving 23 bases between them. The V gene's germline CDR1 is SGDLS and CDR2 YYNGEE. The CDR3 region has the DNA TGTGCCAGCAGCGTAGTCTTGGCCCGCCTTCCCCCCATTTCCTACGAGCAGTACGTC. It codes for CASSVVLARLPPISYEQYV.

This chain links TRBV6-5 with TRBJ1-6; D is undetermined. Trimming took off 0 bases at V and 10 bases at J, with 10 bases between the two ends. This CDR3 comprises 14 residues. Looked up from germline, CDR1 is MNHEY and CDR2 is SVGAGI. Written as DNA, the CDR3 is TGTGCCAGCAGTTACTCAGGACTGCCCTCACCCCTCCACTTT. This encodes CASSYSGLPSPLHF.

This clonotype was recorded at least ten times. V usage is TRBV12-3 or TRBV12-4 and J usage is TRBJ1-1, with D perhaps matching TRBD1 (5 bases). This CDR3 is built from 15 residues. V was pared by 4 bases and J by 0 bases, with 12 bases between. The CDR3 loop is CASSSTQTVNTEAFF. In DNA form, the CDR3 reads TGTGCCAGCAGTTCCACCCAGACAGTGAACACTGAAGCTTTCTTT.